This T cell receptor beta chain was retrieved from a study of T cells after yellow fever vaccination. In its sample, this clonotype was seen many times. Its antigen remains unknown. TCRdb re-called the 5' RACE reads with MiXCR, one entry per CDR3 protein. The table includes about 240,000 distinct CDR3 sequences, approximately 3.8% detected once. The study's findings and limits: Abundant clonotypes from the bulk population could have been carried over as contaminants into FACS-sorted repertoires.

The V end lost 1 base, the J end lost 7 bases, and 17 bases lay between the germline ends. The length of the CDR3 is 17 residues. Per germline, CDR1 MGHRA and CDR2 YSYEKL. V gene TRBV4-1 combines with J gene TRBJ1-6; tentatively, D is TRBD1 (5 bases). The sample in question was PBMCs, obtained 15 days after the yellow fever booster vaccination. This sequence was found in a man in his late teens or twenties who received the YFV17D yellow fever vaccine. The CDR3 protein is CASSQARLGAGNSPLHF. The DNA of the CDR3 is TGCGCCAGCAGCCAAGCTAGATTAGGGGCGGGAAATTCACCCCTCCACTTT.